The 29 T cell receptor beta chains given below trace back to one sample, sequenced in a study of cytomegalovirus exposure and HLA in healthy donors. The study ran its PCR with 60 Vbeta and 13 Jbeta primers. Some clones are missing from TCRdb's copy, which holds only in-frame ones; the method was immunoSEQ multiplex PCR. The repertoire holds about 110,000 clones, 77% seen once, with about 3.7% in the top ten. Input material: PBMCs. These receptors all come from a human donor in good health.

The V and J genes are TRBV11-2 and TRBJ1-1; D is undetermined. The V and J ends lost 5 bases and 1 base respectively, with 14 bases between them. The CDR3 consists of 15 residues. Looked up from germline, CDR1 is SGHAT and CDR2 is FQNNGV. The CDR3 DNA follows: TGTGCCAGCAGCCCCTTGGGCAGCAGGAACACTGAAGCTTTCTTT. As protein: CASSPLGSRNTEAFF.

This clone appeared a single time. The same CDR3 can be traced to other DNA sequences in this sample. The CDR3, as DNA: TGCGCCAGCAGGTCGACAGGGGAAGCTTTCTTT. It codes for CASRSTGEAFF. The chain employs TRBV5-1 and TRBJ1-1; 7 positions match TRBD1. Germline V CDR1 and CDR2: SGHRS, YFSETQ. Unmatched junction bases numbered 3, after V lost 5 bases and J lost 8 bases. The CDR3 spans 11 residues.

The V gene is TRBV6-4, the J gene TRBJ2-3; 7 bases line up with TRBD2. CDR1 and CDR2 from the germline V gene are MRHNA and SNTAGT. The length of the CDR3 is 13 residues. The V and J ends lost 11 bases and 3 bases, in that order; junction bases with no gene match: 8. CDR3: CAAGSGATDTQYF. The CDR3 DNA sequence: TGTGCCGCCGGAAGCGGGGCGACAGATACGCAGTATTTT.

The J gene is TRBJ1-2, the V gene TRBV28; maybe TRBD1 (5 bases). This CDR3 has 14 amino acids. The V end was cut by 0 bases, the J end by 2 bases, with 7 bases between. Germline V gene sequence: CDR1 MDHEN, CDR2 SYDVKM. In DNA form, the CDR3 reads TGTGCCAGCAGTTTATGGGCAGGGAACTATGGCTACACCTTC. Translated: CASSLWAGNYGYTF.

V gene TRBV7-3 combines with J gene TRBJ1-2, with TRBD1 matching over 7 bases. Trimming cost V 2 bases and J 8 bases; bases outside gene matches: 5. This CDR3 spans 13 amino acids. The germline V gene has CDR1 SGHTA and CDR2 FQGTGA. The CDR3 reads CASSLAPGQGYTF. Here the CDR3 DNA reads TGTGCCAGCAGCTTAGCCCCGGGACAGGGCTACACCTTC.

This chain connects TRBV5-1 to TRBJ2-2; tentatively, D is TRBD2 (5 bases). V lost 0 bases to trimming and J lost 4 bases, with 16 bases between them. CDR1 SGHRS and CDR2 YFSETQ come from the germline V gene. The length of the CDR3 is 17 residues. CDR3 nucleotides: TGCGCCAGCAGCTTGGGTAGATCGGGAACACGCACCGGGGAGCTGTTTTTT. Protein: CASSLGRSGTRTGELFF.

CDR3 in amino acids: CASSLPRSGNQPQHF. CDR3 DNA sequence: TGTGCCAGCAGTTTACCTCGCTCAGGGAATCAGCCCCAGCATTTT. V gene TRBV28 combines with J gene TRBJ1-5, with D possibly matching TRBD1 (5 bases). Germline CDR1 is MDHEN and CDR2 is SYDVKM. The germline V and J ends were trimmed by 2 bases and 4 bases, with 12 bases remaining between them. The CDR3 extends over 15 amino acids. Together with reference TRBV28 and TRBJ1-5, the CDR3 gives the full variable domain: DVKVTQSSRYLVKRTGEKVFLECVQDMDHENMFWYRQDPGLGLRLIYFSYDVKMKEKGDIPEGYSVSREKKERFSLILESASTNQTSMYLCASSLPRSGNQPQHFGDGTRLSIL.

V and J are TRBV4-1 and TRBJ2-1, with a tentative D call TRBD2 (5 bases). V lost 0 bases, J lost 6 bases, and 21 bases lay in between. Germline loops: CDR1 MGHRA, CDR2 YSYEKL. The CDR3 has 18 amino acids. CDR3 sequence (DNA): TGCGCCAGCAGCCAAGATGGACTCGACTACTCCGACGGCAATGAGCAGTTCTTC. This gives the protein CASSQDGLDYSDGNEQFF.

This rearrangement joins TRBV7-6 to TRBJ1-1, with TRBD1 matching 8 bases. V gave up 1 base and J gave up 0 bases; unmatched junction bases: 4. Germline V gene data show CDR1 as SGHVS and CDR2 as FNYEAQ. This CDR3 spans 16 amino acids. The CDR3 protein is CASSLGTGWVNTEAFF. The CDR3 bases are TGTGCCAGCAGCTTAGGGACAGGGTGGGTGAACACTGAAGCTTTCTTT.

In DNA form, the CDR3 reads TGTGCCAGTACCCGGGGGGCGCAGAATAATTCACCCCTCCACTTT. Its translation is CASTRGAQNNSPLHF. The J gene is TRBJ1-6, the V gene TRBV19; D is perhaps TRBD1 (6 bases). CDR3 size: 15 residues. Trimming removed 7 bases at V and 5 bases at J, with 15 bases between. Germline assignment: CDR1 LNHDA and CDR2 SQIVND (reference sequence).

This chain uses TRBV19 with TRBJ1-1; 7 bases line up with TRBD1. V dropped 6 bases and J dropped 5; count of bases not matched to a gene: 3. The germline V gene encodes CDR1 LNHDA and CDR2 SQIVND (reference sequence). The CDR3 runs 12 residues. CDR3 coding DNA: TGTGCCAGTAGGACAGGGTGGACTGAAGCTTTCTTT. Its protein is CASRTGWTEAFF.

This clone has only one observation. In DNA, the CDR3 is TGCGCCAGCAGCCTCGGGACAGCTTACAATGAGCAGTTCTTC. Its protein product is CASSLGTAYNEQFF. The chain employs TRBV5-1 and TRBJ2-1, with 7 positions matching TRBD1. The CDR3 covers 14 residues. Unmatched junction bases numbered 5, after V lost 4 bases and J lost 4 bases. Germline loops: CDR1 SGHRS, CDR2 YFSETQ.

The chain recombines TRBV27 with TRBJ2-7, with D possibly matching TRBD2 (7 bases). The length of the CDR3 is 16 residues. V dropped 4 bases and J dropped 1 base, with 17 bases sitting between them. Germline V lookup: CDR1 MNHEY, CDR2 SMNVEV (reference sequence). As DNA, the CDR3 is TGTGCCAGCAGTTCTTCCGGGGGGCACCAATCCTACGAGCAGTACTTC. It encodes CASSSSGGHQSYEQYF.

The CDR3 nucleotides are TGTGCCAGCAGCGTCTATCCCGAAGCTTTCTTT. This encodes CASSVYPEAFF. The J gene is TRBJ1-1, the V gene TRBV7-9; no clear D gene. The germline V gene encodes CDR1 SEHNR and CDR2 FQNEAQ (reference sequence). V was pared by 5 bases and J by 8 bases, with 9 bases between. This CDR3 is 11 amino acids long.

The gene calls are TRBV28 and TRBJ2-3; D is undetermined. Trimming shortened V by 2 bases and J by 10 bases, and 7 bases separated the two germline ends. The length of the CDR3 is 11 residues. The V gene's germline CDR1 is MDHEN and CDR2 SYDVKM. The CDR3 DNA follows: TGTGCCAGCAGTTTAGCCCCGGCGCAGTATTTT. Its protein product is CASSLAPAQYF.

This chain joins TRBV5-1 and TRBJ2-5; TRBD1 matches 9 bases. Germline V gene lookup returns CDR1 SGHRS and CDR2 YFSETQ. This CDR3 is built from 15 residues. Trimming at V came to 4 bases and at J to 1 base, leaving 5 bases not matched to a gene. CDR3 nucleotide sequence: TGCGCCAGCAGCGGCCAACAGGGGGCCCAAGAGACCCAGTACTTC. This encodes CASSGQQGAQETQYF.

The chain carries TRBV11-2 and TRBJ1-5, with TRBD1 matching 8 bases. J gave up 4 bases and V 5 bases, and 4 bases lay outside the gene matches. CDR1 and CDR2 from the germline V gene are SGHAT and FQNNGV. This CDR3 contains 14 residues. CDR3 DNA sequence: TGTGCCAGCAGCCCCGGGACAGGAAATCAGCCCCAGCATTTT. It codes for CASSPGTGNQPQHF.

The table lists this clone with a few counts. The CDR3 sequence: CASSIRQGATEAFF. CDR3 bases: TGTGCCAGTAGTATCCGACAGGGGGCTACTGAAGCTTTCTTT. The chain has TRBV19 and TRBJ1-1; 10 nucleotides match TRBD1. The ends lost 3 bases at V and 5 bases at J; junction bases unmatched: 3. The V gene's germline CDR1 is LNHDA and CDR2 SQIVND (reference sequence). CDR3 length: 14 amino acids.

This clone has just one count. DNA of the CDR3: TGTGCCAGCAGCTTGGCTTGGACAGGGGACGGTGGCTACACCTTC. Its protein is CASSLAWTGDGGYTF. The chain is built from TRBV5-4 and TRBJ1-2, with 9 bases identical to TRBD1. Trimming at V came to 0 bases and at J to 7 bases, leaving 7 bases not matched to a gene. This CDR3 has 15 amino acids. Germline CDR1 is SGHNT and CDR2 is YYREEE (reference sequence).

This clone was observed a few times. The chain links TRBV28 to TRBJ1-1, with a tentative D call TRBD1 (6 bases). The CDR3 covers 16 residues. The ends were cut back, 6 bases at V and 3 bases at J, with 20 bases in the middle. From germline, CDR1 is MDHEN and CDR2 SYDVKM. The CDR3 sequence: CASRPDRFRGYTEAFF. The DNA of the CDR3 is TGTGCCAGCAGGCCTGACCGCTTCAGGGGATACACTGAAGCTTTCTTT.

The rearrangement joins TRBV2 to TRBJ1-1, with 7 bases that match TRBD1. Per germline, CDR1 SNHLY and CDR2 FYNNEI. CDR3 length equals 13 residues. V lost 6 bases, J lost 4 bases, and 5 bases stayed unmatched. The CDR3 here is CASRDDRVTEAFF. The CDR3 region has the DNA TGTGCCAGCAGGGATGACAGGGTCACTGAAGCTTTCTTT. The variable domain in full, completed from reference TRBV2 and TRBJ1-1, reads EPEVTQTPSHQVTQMGQEVILRCVPISNHLYFYWYRQILGQKVEFLVSFYNNEISEKSEIFDDQFSVERPDGSNFTLKIRSTKLEDSAMYFCASRDDRVTEAFFGQGTRLTVV.

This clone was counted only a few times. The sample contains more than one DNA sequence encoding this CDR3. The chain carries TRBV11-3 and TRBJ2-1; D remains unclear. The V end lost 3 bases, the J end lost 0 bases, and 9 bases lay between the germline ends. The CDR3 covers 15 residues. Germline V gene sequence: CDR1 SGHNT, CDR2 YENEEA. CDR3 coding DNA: TGTGCCAGCAGCTTTGGCGGAAGCTCCTACAATGAGCAGTTCTTC. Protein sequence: CASSFGGSSYNEQFF.

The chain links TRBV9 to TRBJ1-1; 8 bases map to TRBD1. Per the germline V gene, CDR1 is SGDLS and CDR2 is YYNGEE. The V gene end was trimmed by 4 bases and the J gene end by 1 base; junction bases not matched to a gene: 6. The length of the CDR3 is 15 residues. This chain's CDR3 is CASSPGTGPNTEAFF. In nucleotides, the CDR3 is TGTGCCAGCAGCCCGGGGACAGGACCGAACACTGAAGCTTTCTTT.

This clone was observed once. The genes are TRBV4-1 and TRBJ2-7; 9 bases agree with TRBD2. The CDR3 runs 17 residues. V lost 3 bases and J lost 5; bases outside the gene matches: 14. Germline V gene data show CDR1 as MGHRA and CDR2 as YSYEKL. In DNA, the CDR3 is TGCGCCAGCAGCCAGATGCCGTTGGGACTAGCAGCGGACGAGCAGTACTTC. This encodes CASSQMPLGLAADEQYF.

CDR3: CAWSGGSWITEAFF. The CDR3 DNA reads as TGTGCCTGGAGCGGGGGGAGTTGGATCACTGAAGCTTTCTTT. V and J are TRBV30 and TRBJ1-1; D perhaps matches TRBD1 (5 bases). Per germline, CDR1 GTSNPN and CDR2 SVGIG (reference sequence). Trimming pared 3 bases from V and 4 bases from J, leaving 15 bases between. This CDR3 has 14 amino acids.

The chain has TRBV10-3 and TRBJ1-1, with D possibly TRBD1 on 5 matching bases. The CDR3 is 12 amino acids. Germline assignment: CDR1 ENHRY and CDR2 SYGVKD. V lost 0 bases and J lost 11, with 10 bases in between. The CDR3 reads CAISESGAWAFF. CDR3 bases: TGTGCCATCAGTGAGTCAGGGGCGTGGGCTTTCTTT.

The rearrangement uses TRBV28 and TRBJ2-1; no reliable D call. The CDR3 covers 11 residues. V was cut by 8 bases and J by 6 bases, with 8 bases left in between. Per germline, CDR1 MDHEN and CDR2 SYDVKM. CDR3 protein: CASGLLNEQFF. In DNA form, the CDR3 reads TGTGCCAGCGGGCTTCTCAATGAGCAGTTCTTC.

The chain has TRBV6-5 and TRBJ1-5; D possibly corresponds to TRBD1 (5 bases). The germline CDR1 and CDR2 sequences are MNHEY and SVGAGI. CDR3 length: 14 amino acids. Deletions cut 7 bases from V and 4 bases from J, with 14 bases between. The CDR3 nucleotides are TGTGCCAGCAAAAAAGACAGTAGGAATCAGCCCCAGCATTTT. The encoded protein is CASKKDSRNQPQHF.

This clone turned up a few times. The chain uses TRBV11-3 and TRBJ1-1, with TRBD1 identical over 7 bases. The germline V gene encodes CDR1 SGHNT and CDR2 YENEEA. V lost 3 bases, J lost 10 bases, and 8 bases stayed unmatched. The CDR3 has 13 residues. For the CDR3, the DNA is TGTGCCAGCAGCTTTACAGGGGCGCCCTCAGCTTTCTTT. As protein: CASSFTGAPSAFF.